Detailed here is one TCR beta chain. Its antigen is not identified. TCRdb ran MiXCR on the RACE reads and lists one entry per CDR3 protein. The sample yields about 71,000 distinct CDR3 sequences, 9.8% seen once. This CDR3 is 17 amino acids long. The ends were cut back, 1 base at V and 2 bases at J, with 20 bases in the middle. The germline gives CDR1 DFQATT, CDR2 SNEGSKA (reference sequence). These data originate in a study of human T cells and chemical hapten exposure. Study-wide results and caveats: Controls had significantly fewer large CDR3 similarity clusters than were formed by expanded TCRs.

Time point given: patch test 1, 2 weeks after DPC sensitization. Noted treatment: therapeutic diphenylcyclopropenone sensitization with weekly scalp DPC. J is TRBJ1-2 and V is TRBV20-1; D perhaps matches TRBD1 (5 bases). The receptor was derived from a woman in her 40s with alopecia areata. Some clones in this sample may be carry-over from other donors' samples. The source material was whole blood, sampled in connection with sensitization to the hapten diphenylcyclopropenone (DPC). Here the CDR3 DNA reads TGCAGTGCTAGAGTGGGGGATTTTGATCTTCACAACTATGGCTACACCTTC. The encoded protein is CSARVGDFDLHNYGYTF.